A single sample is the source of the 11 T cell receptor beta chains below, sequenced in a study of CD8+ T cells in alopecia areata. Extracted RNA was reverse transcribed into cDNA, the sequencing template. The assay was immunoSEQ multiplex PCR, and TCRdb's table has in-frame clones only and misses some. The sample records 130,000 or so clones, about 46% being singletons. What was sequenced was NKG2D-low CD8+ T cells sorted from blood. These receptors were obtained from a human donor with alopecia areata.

The CDR3 nucleotides are TGCAGCGGGTGGGACGAAAAACTGTTTTTT. Its protein is CSGWDEKLFF. The chain employs TRBV29-1 and TRBJ1-4; maybe TRBD1 (5 bases). The CDR3 consists of 10 residues. V was clipped by 7 bases and J by 8 bases, with 8 bases between them. CDR1 SQVTM and CDR2 ANQGSEA come from the germline V gene.

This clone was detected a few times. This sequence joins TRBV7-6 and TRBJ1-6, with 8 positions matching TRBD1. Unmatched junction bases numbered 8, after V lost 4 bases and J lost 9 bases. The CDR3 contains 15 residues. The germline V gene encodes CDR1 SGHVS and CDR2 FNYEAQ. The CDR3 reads CASSSSRGHVSPLHF. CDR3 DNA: TGTGCCAGCAGCTCGAGCAGGGGGCACGTTTCACCCCTCCACTTT.

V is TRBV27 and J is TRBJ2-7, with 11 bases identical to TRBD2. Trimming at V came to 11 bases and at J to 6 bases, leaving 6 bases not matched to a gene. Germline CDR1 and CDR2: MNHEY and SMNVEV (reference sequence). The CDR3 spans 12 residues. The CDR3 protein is CAGLAGGGEQYF. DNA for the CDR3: TGTGCCGGCCTAGCGGGAGGAGGCGAGCAGTACTTC.

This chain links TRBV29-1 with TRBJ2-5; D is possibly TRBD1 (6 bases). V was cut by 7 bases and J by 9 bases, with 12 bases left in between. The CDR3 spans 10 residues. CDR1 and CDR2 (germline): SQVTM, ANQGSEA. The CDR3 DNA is TGCAGCGCCCTGAAGGGGGCCCAGTACTTC. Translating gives CSALKGAQYF.

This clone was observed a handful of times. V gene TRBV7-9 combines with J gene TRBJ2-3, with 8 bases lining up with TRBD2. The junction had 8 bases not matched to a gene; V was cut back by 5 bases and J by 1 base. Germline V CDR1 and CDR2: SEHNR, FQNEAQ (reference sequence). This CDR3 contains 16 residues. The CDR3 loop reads CASSLQSGGGTDTQYF. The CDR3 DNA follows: TGTGCCAGCAGCCTGCAGAGCGGGGGTGGCACAGATACGCAGTATTTT.

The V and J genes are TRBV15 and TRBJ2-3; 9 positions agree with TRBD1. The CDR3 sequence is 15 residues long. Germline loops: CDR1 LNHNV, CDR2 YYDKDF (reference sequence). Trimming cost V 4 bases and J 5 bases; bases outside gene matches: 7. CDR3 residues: CATSTRQGVRDTQYF. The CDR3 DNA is TGTGCCACCAGCACCAGACAGGGGGTTAGAGATACGCAGTATTTT.

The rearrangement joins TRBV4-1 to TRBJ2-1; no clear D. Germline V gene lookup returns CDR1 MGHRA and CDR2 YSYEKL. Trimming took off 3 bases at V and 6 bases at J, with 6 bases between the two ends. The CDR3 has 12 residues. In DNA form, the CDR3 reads TGCGCCAGCAGCCAGAATATCAATGAGCAGTTCTTC. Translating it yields CASSQNINEQFF.

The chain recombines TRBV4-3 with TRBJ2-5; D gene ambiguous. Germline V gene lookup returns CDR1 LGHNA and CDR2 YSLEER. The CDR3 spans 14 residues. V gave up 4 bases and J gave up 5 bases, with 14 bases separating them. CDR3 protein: CASSPYSRSETQYF. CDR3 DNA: TGCGCCAGCAGCCCCTATAGCAGGTCTGAGACCCAGTACTTC.

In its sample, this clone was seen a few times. In DNA form, the CDR3 reads TGCAGTAACAGAGGAGTCGGCTACACCTTC. It codes for CSNRGVGYTF. This chain connects TRBV29-1 to TRBJ1-2; D is undetermined. The CDR3 consists of 10 residues. Germline CDR1 reads SQVTM; CDR2 reads ANQGSEA.

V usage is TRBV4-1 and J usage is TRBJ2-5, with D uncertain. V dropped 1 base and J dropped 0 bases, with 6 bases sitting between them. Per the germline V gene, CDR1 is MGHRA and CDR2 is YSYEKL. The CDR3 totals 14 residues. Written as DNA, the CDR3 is TGCGCCAGCAGCCAAGTGGCGAACCAAGAGACCCAGTACTTC. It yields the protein CASSQVANQETQYF.

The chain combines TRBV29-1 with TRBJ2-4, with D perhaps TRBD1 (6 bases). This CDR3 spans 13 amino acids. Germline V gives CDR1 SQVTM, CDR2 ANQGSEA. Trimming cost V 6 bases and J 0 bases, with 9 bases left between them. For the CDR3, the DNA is TGCAGCGTCAAGGGGGAAGCCAAAAACATTCAGTACTTC. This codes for CSVKGEAKNIQYF.